The clone carrying this T cell receptor beta chain was observed a handful of times. Its cognate antigen is unknown. TCRdb recomputed calls from the 5' RACE reads with MiXCR, one row per CDR3 protein. The data show 400,000 to 650,000 distinct CDR3 sequences, just over 20% seen once. The V end was cut by 3 bases, the J end by 2 bases, with 5 bases between. This CDR3 contains 13 residues. In germline, CDR1 is KGHSH, CDR2 LQKENI. The sample comes from a study of T cells after yellow fever vaccination. Study at large: Fractions low in cell number were prepared with SMART-Seq v4 Ultra Low Input.

Study-wide findings and caveats: High-abundance clonotypes from the bulk population could contaminate FACS-sorted repertoires. Weaker overall was a secondary response that nonetheless peaked faster, on day 5 versus 15. A limited proportion of clonotypes was detected within both the CD4 and CD8 compartments.

The receptor was isolated from a man aged 18 to 29 who received the YFV17D yellow fever vaccine. The sample in question was PBMCs, obtained about 20 days after the first yellow fever vaccination. The chain couples TRBV18 to TRBJ1-3; D possibly corresponds to TRBD1 (5 bases). CDR3 sequence: CASSPDTGNTIYF. CDR3 in DNA: TGTGCCAGCTCACCGGACACTGGAAACACCATATATTTT.